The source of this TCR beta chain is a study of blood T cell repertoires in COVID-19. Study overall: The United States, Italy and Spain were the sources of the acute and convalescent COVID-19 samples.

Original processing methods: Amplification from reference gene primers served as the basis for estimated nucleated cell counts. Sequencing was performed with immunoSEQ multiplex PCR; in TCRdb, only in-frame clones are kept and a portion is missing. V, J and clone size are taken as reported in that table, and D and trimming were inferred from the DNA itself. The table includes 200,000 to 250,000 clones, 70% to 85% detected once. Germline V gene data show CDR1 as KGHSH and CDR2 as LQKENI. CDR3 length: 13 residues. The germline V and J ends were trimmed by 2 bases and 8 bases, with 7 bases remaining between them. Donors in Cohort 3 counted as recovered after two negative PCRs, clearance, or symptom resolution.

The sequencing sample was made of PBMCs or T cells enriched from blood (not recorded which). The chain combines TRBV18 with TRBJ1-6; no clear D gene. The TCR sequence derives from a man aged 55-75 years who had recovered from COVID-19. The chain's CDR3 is CASSPERDSPLHF. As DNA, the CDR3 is TGTGCCAGCTCACCAGAGAGGGATTCACCCCTCCACTTT. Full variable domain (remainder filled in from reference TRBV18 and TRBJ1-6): NAGVMQNPRHLVRRRGQEARLRCSPMKGHSHVYWYRQLPEEGLKFMVYLQKENIIDESGMPKERFSAEFPKEGPSILRIQQVVRGDSAAYFCASSPERDSPLHFGNGTRLTVT.